One and the same sample provided the 13 T cell receptor beta chains below, sequenced in a study of shared clonotypes between healthy human individuals. TCRdb's table, derived via immunoSEQ multiplex PCR, lists solely in-frame clones and lacks some. Altogether around 500,000 clones are present, around four fifths being singletons, with the ten largest covering approximately 12%. The sequencing sample was made of PBMCs. Every receptor here comes from a woman between 35 and 50 years old in good health. Some clones in this sample may be carry-over from other donors' samples.

The gene calls are TRBV9 and TRBJ2-1, with D possibly being TRBD2 (5 bases). CDR3 size: 14 residues. Germline lookup yields CDR1 SGDLS and CDR2 YYNGEE. Trimming removed 1 base from V and 5 bases from J, with 10 bases in between. In DNA form, the CDR3 reads TGTGCCAGCAGCGTACTTAGCGAAAACAATGAGCAGTTCTTC. The encoded protein is CASSVLSENNEQFF.

This chain uses TRBV11-3 with TRBJ2-1, with D perhaps TRBD2 (6 bases). The germline V gene encodes CDR1 SGHNT and CDR2 YENEEA. V lost 0 bases, J lost 3 bases, and 12 bases lay in between. The CDR3 has 16 residues. The CDR3 loop reads CASSLDKGGNYNEQFF. The CDR3 nucleotides read TGTGCCAGCAGCTTAGATAAGGGCGGGAACTACAATGAGCAGTTCTTC.

The chain joins TRBV11-2 to TRBJ2-1; 12 bases agree with TRBD2. Germline V CDR1 and CDR2: SGHAT, FQNNGV. This CDR3 is built from 15 residues. Trimming removed 7 bases from V and 4 bases from J; junction bases left unmatched: 5. Here the CDR3 DNA reads TGTGCCAGCAACCCTAGCGGGAGGGCATACAATGAGCAGTTCTTC. Translated: CASNPSGRAYNEQFF.

The V call is TRBV28, the J call TRBJ1-3; D is ambiguous. The CDR3 extends over 14 amino acids. Germline V lookup: CDR1 MDHEN, CDR2 SYDVKM. Deletions cut 4 bases from V and 0 bases from J, with 7 bases between. For the CDR3, the DNA is TGTGCCAGCAGTTCCCTTTCCTCTGGAAACACCATATATTTT. It translates to CASSSLSSGNTIYF.

This chain uses TRBV19 with TRBJ1-5; unclear D gene. Germline values: CDR1 LNHDA, CDR2 SQIVND (reference sequence). The CDR3 has 16 residues. Trimming pared 3 bases from V and 1 base from J, leaving 13 bases between. Here the CDR3 reads CASSMDALGSNQPQHF. CDR3 in DNA: TGTGCCAGTAGTATGGACGCCCTTGGGAGCAATCAGCCCCAGCATTTT.

This clone is a singleton in its sample. The CDR3, as DNA: TGTGCCAGCAGCGCCGCCTCTTTGCTAGCGGGACCTTGGGATGAGCAGTTCTTC. Protein product: CASSAASLLAGPWDEQFF. This sequence joins TRBV9 and TRBJ2-1, with 9 bases identical to TRBD2. With V trimmed by 3 bases and J by 8 bases, 18 bases remained unmatched. Looked up from germline, CDR1 is SGDLS and CDR2 is YYNGEE. CDR3 length: 18 residues.

The chain joins TRBV7-2 to TRBJ2-7, with D tentatively TRBD1 (5 bases). The CDR3 loop spans 14 amino acids. Trimming shortened V by 5 bases and J by 0 bases, and 11 bases separated the two germline ends. Germline V gene lookup returns CDR1 SGHTA and CDR2 FQGNSA. The CDR3 protein is CASSNGAYSYEQYF. CDR3 nucleotides: TGTGCCAGCAGCAATGGGGCCTACTCCTACGAGCAGTACTTC.

This clone was seen many times. The V call is TRBV7-9, the J call TRBJ2-1; TRBD2 matches 10 bases. J was trimmed by 4 bases and V by 4 bases; bases with no gene match: 4. This CDR3 is built from 15 residues. Germline CDR1 SEHNR, CDR2 FQNEAQ (reference sequence). CDR3 region: CASSWTSGTYNEQFF. DNA for the CDR3: TGTGCCAGCAGCTGGACTAGCGGTACTTACAATGAGCAGTTCTTC. The full variable domain, rest sourced from reference TRBV7-9 and TRBJ2-1, is DTGVSQNPRHKITKRGQNVTFRCDPISEHNRLYWYRQTLGQGPEFLTYFQNEAQLEKSRLLSDRFSAERPKGSFSTLEIQRTEQGDSAMYLCASSWTSGTYNEQFFGPGTRLTVL.

The V call is TRBV4-2, the J call TRBJ1-1, with no clear D. The CDR3 sequence is 15 residues long. The V end lost 4 bases, the J end lost 1 base, and 13 bases lay between the germline ends. Germline assignment: CDR1 LGHNA and CDR2 YNFKEQ. The CDR3 nucleotides are TGTGCCAGCAGCCTGCCGCGGCAGGCGAACACTGAAGCTTTCTTT. Encoded protein: CASSLPRQANTEAFF.

A single count supports this clone. The chain combines TRBV12-5 with TRBJ1-1, with a tentative D call TRBD1 (5 bases). CDR1 is LGHNT, CDR2 FRNRAP, per germline. The CDR3 runs 16 residues. Trimming removed 0 bases at V and 1 base at J, with 12 bases between. In nucleotides, the CDR3 is TGTGCTAGTGGTTTGGTACTCGGGCAGGGGAACACTGAAGCTTTCTTT. Its translation: CASGLVLGQGNTEAFF.

The V and J genes are TRBV9 and TRBJ2-1; 10 bases are shared with TRBD2. The germline V gene encodes CDR1 SGDLS and CDR2 YYNGEE. The trim removed 2 bases at V and 0 bases at J, leaving 2 bases unmatched. The CDR3 contains 16 residues. The CDR3 protein is CASSVSGGSSYNEQFF. CDR3 bases: TGTGCCAGCAGCGTTAGCGGGGGGAGCTCCTACAATGAGCAGTTCTTC.

V gene TRBV19 combines with J gene TRBJ2-6; D call uncertain. Germline CDR1 is LNHDA and CDR2 is SQIVND (reference sequence). Trimming left V 4 bases short and J 0 bases short, with 4 bases between. The CDR3 runs to 14 residues. The CDR3 region is CASSKDSGANVLTF. The CDR3 nucleotides read TGTGCCAGTAGTAAGGACTCTGGGGCCAACGTCCTGACTTTC.

The chain combines TRBV7-9 with TRBJ2-7; D gene ambiguous. The length of the CDR3 is 13 residues. V lost 3 bases and J 5 bases, leaving 11 bases between the germline ends. Germline-derived CDR1 and CDR2 are SEHNR and FQNEAQ (reference sequence). The CDR3: CASSFSFSHEQYF. The CDR3 DNA follows: TGTGCCAGCAGCTTTTCGTTTTCCCACGAGCAGTACTTC.